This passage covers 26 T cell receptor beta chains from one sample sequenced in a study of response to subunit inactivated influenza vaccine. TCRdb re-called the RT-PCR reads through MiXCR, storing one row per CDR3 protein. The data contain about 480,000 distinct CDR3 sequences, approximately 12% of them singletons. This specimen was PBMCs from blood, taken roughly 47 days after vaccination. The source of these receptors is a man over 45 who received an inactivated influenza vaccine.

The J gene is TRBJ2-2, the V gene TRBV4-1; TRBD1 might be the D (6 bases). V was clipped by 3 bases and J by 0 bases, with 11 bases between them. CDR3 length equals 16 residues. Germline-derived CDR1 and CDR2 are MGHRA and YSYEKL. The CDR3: CASSHRGQANTGELFF. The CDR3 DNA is TGCGCCAGCAGCCACCGGGGACAAGCGAACACCGGGGAGCTGTTTTTT.

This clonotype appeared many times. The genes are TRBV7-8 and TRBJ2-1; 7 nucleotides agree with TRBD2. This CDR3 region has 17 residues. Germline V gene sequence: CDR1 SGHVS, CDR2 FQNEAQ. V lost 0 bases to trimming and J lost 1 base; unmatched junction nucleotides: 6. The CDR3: CASSLASRTRSYNEQFF. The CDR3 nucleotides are TGTGCCAGCAGCTTAGCGTCACGGACTAGATCCTACAATGAGCAGTTCTTC.

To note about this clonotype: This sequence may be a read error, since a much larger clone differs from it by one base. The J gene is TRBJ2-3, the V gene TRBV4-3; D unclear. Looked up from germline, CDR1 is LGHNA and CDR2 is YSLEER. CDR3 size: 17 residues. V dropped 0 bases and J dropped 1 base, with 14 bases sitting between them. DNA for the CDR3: TGCGCCAGCAGCCAAGATATAAGGATCGATGGCACAGATACGCAGTATTTT. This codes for CASSQDIRIDGTDTQYF.

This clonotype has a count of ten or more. The CDR3 protein is CTFRGRAWNEQFF. The CDR3 DNA reads as TGCACCTTTAGAGGGAGGGCATGGAATGAGCAGTTCTTC. This rearrangement joins TRBV29-1 to TRBJ2-1, with 7 bases aligning to TRBD2. The CDR3 is 13 amino acids. The germline V gene encodes CDR1 SQVTM and CDR2 ANQGSEA.

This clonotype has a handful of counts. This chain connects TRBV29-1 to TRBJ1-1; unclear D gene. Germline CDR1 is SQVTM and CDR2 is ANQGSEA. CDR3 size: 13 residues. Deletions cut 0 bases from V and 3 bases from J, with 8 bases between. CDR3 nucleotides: TGCAGCGTTGAAGAGGGCGGATACACTGAAGCTTTCTTT. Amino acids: CSVEEGGYTEAFF.

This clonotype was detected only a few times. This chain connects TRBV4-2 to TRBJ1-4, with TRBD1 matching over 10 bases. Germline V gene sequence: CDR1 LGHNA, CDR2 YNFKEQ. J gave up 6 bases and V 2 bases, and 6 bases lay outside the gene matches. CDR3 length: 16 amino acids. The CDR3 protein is CASSQSAGTGDEKLFF. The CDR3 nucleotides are TGTGCCAGCAGCCAAAGCGCCGGGACAGGGGATGAAAAACTGTTTTTT.

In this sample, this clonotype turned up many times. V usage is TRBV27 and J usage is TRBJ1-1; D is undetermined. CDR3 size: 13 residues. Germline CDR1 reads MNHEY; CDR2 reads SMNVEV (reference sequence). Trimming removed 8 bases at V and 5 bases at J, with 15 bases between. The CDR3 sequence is CASSETLRTEAFF. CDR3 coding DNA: TGTGCCAGCTCCGAGACTCTTCGTACTGAAGCTTTCTTT.

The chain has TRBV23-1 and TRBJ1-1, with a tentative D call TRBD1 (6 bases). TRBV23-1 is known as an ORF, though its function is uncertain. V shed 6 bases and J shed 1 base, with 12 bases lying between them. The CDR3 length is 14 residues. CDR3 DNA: TGCGCCAGCAGACAACAGGGAGAGAACACTGAAGCTTTCTTT. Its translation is CASRQQGENTEAFF.

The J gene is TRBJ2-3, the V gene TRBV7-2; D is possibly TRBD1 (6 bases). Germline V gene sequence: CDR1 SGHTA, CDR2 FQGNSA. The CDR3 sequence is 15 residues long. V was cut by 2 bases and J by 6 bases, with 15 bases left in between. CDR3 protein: CASSLTQGEWDTQYF. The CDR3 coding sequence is TGTGCCAGCAGCTTAACACAGGGAGAGTGGGATACGCAGTATTTT.

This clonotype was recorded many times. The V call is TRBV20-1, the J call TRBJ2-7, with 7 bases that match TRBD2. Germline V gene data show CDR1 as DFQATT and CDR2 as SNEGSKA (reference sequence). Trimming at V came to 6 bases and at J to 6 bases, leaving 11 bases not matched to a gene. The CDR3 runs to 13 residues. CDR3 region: CSASGLSGGEQYF. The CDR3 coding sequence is TGCAGTGCGTCGGGACTTTCGGGGGGCGAGCAGTACTTC.

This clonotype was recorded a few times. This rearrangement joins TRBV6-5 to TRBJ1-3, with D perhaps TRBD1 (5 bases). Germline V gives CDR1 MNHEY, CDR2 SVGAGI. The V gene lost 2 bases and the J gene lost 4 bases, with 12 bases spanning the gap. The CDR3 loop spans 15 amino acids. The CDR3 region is CASSYGAGSGNTIYF. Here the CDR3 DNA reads TGTGCCAGCAGTTACGGGGCAGGGTCCGGAAACACCATATATTTT.

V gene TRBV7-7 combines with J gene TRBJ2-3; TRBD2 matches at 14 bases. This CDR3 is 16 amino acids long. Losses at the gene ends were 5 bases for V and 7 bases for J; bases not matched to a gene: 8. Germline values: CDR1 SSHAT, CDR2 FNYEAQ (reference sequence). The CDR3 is CASSEGGTSGRYTQYF. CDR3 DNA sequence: TGTGCCAGCAGCGAAGGGGGGACTAGCGGGAGATATACGCAGTATTTT.

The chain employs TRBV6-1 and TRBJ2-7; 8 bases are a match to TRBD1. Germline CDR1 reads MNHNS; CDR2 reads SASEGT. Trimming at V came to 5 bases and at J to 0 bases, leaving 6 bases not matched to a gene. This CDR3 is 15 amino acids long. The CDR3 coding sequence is TGTGCCAGCAGTAGGACAGGGTCCCGCTCCTACGAGCAGTACTTC. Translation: CASSRTGSRSYEQYF.

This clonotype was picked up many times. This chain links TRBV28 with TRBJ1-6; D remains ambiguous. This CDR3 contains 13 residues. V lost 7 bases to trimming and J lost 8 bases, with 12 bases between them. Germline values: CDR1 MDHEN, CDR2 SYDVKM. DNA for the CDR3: TGTGCCAGCACCCGCTCGCGGGATTCACCCCTCCACTTT. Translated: CASTRSRDSPLHF.

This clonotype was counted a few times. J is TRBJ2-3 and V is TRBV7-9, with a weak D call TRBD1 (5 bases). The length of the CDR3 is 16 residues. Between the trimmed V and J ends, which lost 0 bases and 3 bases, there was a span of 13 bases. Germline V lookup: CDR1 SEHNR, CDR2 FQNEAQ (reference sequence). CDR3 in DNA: TGTGCCAGCAGCTTAGCGCAGGGCATCTCGACAGATACGCAGTATTTT. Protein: CASSLAQGISTDTQYF.

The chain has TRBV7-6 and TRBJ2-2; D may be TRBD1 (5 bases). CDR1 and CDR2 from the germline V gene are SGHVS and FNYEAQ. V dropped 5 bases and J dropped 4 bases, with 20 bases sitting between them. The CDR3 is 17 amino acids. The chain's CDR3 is CASSALLRKRGTGELFF. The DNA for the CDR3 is TGTGCCAGCAGCGCCCTACTACGGAAAAGGGGCACCGGGGAGCTGTTTTTT.

The DNA of the CDR3 is TGTGCCAGCAGCCGGGCGACAGGGAACTACGAGCAGTACTTC. Amino acids: CASSRATGNYEQYF. This chain joins TRBV3-1 and TRBJ2-7; 7 nucleotides agree with TRBD1. CDR3 size: 14 residues. Germline V CDR1 and CDR2: LGHDT, YNNKEL (reference sequence). J was trimmed by 3 bases and V by 4 bases; bases with no gene match: 6.

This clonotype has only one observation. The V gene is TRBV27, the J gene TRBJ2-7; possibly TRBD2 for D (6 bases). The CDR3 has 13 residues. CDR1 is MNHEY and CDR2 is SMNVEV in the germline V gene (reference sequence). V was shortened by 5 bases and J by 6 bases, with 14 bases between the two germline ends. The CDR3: CASSNGRIGEQYF. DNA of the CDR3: TGTGCCAGCAGTAACGGGAGAATTGGCGAGCAGTACTTC.

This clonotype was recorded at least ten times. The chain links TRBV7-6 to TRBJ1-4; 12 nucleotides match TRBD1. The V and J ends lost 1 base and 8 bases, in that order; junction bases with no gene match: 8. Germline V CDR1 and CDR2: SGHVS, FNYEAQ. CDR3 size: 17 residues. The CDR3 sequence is CASSLVPPGTGGEKLFF. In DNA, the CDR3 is TGTGCCAGCAGCTTAGTACCCCCCGGGACAGGGGGCGAAAAACTGTTTTTT.

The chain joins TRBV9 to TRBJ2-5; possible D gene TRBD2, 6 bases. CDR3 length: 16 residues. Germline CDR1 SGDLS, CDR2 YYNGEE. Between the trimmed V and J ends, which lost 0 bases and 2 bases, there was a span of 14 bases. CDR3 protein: CASSVAGSVGQETQYF. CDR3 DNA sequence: TGTGCCAGCAGCGTAGCCGGGAGCGTCGGGCAAGAGACCCAGTACTTC.

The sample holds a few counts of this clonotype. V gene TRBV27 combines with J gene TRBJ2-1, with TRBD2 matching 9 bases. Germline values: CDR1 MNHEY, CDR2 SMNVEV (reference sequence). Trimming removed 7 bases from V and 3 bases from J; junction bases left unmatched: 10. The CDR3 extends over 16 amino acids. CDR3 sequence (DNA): TGTGCCAGCATTAAAACAGCGGGAGGCTACTACAATGAGCAGTTCTTC. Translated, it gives CASIKTAGGYYNEQFF.

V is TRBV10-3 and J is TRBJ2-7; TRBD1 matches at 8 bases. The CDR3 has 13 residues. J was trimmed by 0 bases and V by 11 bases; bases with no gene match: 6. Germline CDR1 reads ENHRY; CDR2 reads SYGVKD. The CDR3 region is CAATGEGSYEQYF. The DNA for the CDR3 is TGTGCCGCGACAGGGGAAGGCTCCTACGAGCAGTACTTC.

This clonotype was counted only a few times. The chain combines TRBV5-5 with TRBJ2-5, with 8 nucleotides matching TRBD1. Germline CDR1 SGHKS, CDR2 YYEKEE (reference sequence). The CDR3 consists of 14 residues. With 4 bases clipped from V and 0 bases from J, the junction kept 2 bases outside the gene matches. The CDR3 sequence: CASSQTGDQETQYF. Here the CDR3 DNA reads TGTGCCAGCAGCCAGACAGGGGACCAAGAGACCCAGTACTTC.

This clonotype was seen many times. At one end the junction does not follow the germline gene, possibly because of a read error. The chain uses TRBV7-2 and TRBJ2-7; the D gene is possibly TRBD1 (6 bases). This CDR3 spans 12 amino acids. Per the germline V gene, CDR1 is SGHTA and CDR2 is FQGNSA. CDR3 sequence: CASSLTGYEQYF. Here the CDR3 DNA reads TGCGCCAGCAGCTTGACAGGCTACGAGCAGTACTTC.

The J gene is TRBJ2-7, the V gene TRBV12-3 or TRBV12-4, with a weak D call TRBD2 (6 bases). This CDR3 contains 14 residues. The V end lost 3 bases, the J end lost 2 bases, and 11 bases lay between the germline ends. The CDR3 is CASSFGTLPYEQYF. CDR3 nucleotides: TGTGCCAGCAGTTTCGGGACTTTACCCTACGAGCAGTACTTC.

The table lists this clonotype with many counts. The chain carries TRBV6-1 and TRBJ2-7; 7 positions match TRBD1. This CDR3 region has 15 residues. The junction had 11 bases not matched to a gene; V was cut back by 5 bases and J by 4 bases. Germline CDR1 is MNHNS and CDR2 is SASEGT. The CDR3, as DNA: TGTGCCAGCAGTCCCCGGGACAGAGGGCAATACGAGCAGTACTTC. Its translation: CASSPRDRGQYEQYF.